Listed below are T cell receptor beta chains from one sample, sequenced in a study of lymphopenia after photon versus proton radiotherapy. Libraries were prepared by immunoSEQ multiplex PCR; TCRdb keeps only in-frame clonotypes and omits some of them. The repertoire consists of tens of thousands of clones, with roughly 82% occurring once and the leading ten covering less than 25%. The sample here was peripheral blood, taken from a patient treated with proton-based radiotherapy. The receptors derive from a woman in her 70s with pancreatic cancer. The CDR3 runs from the conserved cysteine through the conserved F or W. D genes are given only for firm matches. Expanded clones are given a class, and other clones once, few, many or no size at all.

clone_size: -
j_call: TRBJ2-1
v_call: TRBV6-5
d_call: -
cdr3_nt: TGTGCCAGCAGTTTTTCGACCGGCGGGTCGCAGTTCTTC
cdr3_aa: CASSFSTGGSQFF

clone_size: -
j_call: TRBJ2-5
v_call: TRBV5-1
d_call: -
cdr3_nt: TGCGCCAGCAGCCGCAGTACGGAAGAGACCCAGTACTTC
cdr3_aa: CASSRSTEETQYF

clone_size: -
j_call: TRBJ2-1
v_call: TRBV7-6
d_call: TRBD2
cdr3_nt: TGTGCCAGCAGCTTAGGGGCGGGAGGGAGCTCCTACAATGAGCAGTTCTTC
cdr3_aa: CASSLGAGGSSYNEQFF

clone_size: -
j_call: TRBJ1-1
v_call: TRBV4-1
d_call: -
cdr3_nt: TGCGCCAGCAGCCGGGGGGACGGCACTGAAGCTTTCTTT
cdr3_aa: CASSRGDGTEAFF

clone_size: -
j_call: TRBJ2-3
v_call: TRBV5-1
d_call: TRBD2
cdr3_nt: TGCGCCAGCAGCCCATTGACTAGCCTGAAAGATACGCAGTATTTT
cdr3_aa: CASSPLTSLKDTQYF

clone_size: -
j_call: TRBJ1-1
v_call: TRBV30
d_call: -
cdr3_nt: TGTGCCTGGAGGAAACCCGGGAGAAGCACTGAAGCTTTCTTT
cdr3_aa: CAWRKPGRSTEAFF

clone_size: -
j_call: TRBJ1-1
v_call: TRBV28
d_call: -
cdr3_nt: TGTGCCAGCAGTCCCCTCTTAGTTGAAGCTTTCTTT
cdr3_aa: CASSPLLVEAFF

clone_size: -
j_call: TRBJ1-5
v_call: TRBV28
d_call: -
cdr3_nt: TGTGCCAGCAAGGGGGGGTTCGATCAGCCCCAGCATTTT
cdr3_aa: CASKGGFDQPQHF

clone_size: -
j_call: TRBJ2-7
v_call: TRBV28
d_call: TRBD2
cdr3_nt: TGTGCCAGCAGCCAAAGCGGGAGGGGTTCCTACGAGCAGTACTTC
cdr3_aa: CASSQSGRGSYEQYF

clone_size: -
j_call: TRBJ2-3
v_call: TRBV5-1
d_call: TRBD1
cdr3_nt: TGCGCCAGCAGCCGCGGGACAGGGGGGACAGATACGCAGTATTTT
cdr3_aa: CASSRGTGGTDTQYF

clone_size: -
j_call: TRBJ2-7
v_call: TRBV21-1
d_call: -
cdr3_nt: TGTGCCAGCACCAGGGGGCTGGGGCAGTACTTC
cdr3_aa: CASTRGLGQYF

clone_size: -
j_call: TRBJ2-3
v_call: TRBV27
d_call: -
cdr3_nt: TGTGCCAGCAGTTTCTCACTTGGCACAGATACGCAGTATTTT
cdr3_aa: CASSFSLGTDTQYF

clone_size: few
j_call: TRBJ2-3
v_call: TRBV7-3
d_call: -
cdr3_nt: TGTGCCAGCAGCAAAGGACAATTTAGCACAGATACGCAGTATTTT
cdr3_aa: CASSKGQFSTDTQYF

clone_size: -
j_call: TRBJ2-1
v_call: TRBV14
d_call: TRBD2
cdr3_nt: TGTGCCAGCAGCCGTCGGGGACTAGCCCAATACAATGAGCAGTTCTTC
cdr3_aa: CASSRRGLAQYNEQFF

clone_size: -
j_call: TRBJ2-3
v_call: TRBV7-3
d_call: -
cdr3_nt: TGTGCCAGCAGCCCCCAAGGCCCAGATACGCAGTATTTT
cdr3_aa: CASSPQGPDTQYF

clone_size: -
j_call: TRBJ2-1
v_call: TRBV30
d_call: -
cdr3_nt: TGTGCCTGGAGTGTGCTAGGGTATGAGCAGTTCTTC
cdr3_aa: CAWSVLGYEQFF

clone_size: -
j_call: TRBJ2-4
v_call: TRBV4-1
d_call: -
cdr3_nt: TGCGCCAGCAGCCAAGGGAATCGAGGCGCGGACATTCAGTACTTC
cdr3_aa: CASSQGNRGADIQYF

clone_size: -
j_call: TRBJ2-4
v_call: TRBV19
d_call: -
cdr3_nt: TGTGCCAGTAGTAGTGGGGACGGGAAGCCAGCCAAAAACATTCAGTACTTC
cdr3_aa: CASSSGDGKPAKNIQYF

clone_size: -
j_call: TRBJ1-5
v_call: TRBV14
d_call: -
cdr3_nt: TGTGCCAGCAGCCAAGATATCAGGGGCGTTGGTCAGCCCCAGCATTTT
cdr3_aa: CASSQDIRGVGQPQHF

clone_size: -
j_call: TRBJ2-1
v_call: TRBV7-2
d_call: -
cdr3_nt: TGTGCCAGCAGCTTAGAGGGGTCGGCAATCTCCTACAATGAGCAGTTCTTC
cdr3_aa: CASSLEGSAISYNEQFF

clone_size: -
j_call: TRBJ2-6
v_call: TRBV6-1
d_call: -
cdr3_nt: TGTGCCAGCAGTGACCACTTGTGGTCAACGGGGGCCAACGTCCTGACTTTC
cdr3_aa: CASSDHLWSTGANVLTF

clone_size: -
j_call: TRBJ2-7
v_call: TRBV10-3
d_call: TRBD1
cdr3_nt: TGTGCCATCAGTGAAAAGACAGGGGTCCCCTACGAGCAGTACTTC
cdr3_aa: CAISEKTGVPYEQYF

clone_size: -
j_call: TRBJ1-2
v_call: TRBV28
d_call: -
cdr3_nt: TGTGCCAGCAGCGAGGCCCAGGGAGCAAATGGCTACACCTTC
cdr3_aa: CASSEAQGANGYTF

clone_size: -
j_call: TRBJ1-1
v_call: TRBV18
d_call: -
cdr3_nt: TGTGCCAGCTCACAAGGGGTGGGGACTGAAGCTTTCTTT
cdr3_aa: CASSQGVGTEAFF

clone_size: -
j_call: TRBJ1-6
v_call: TRBV5-1
d_call: -
cdr3_nt: TGCGCCAGCAGCCCCGGGTTAAGCTCCTATAATTCACCCCTCCACTTT
cdr3_aa: CASSPGLSSYNSPLHF

clone_size: -
j_call: TRBJ2-1
v_call: TRBV7-6
d_call: -
cdr3_nt: TGTGCCAGCACCACAACAGGGAATGAGCAGTTCTTC
cdr3_aa: CASTTTGNEQFF

clone_size: few
j_call: TRBJ1-1
v_call: TRBV2
d_call: -
cdr3_nt: TGTGCCAGCAAAGGCCAGAGAAACACTGAAGCTTTCTTT
cdr3_aa: CASKGQRNTEAFF

clone_size: once
j_call: TRBJ1-2
v_call: TRBV25-1
d_call: TRBD1
cdr3_nt: TGTGCCAGCGAATACCGGACAGGTCTCGGTCGCGGCTACACCTTC
cdr3_aa: CASEYRTGLGRGYTF

clone_size: -
j_call: TRBJ2-1
v_call: TRBV27
d_call: TRBD2
cdr3_nt: TGTGCCAGCAGTCCCTTTGGAGCGGGGGGGACTAGCGGGAGTTTGGGGCAGTTCTTC
cdr3_aa: CASSPFGAGGTSGSLGQFF

clone_size: -
j_call: TRBJ2-1
v_call: TRBV7-2
d_call: TRBD2
cdr3_nt: TGTGCCAGCAGCTTAGATACGGGGGGAACCTACAATGAGCAGTTCTTC
cdr3_aa: CASSLDTGGTYNEQFF

clone_size: -
j_call: TRBJ2-4
v_call: TRBV11-3
d_call: -
cdr3_nt: TGTGCCAGCAGCCCGCCCCGACAGCTACTAGCCAAAAACATTCAGTACTTC
cdr3_aa: CASSPPRQLLAKNIQYF

clone_size: -
j_call: TRBJ2-3
v_call: TRBV30
d_call: -
cdr3_nt: TGTGCCTGGAGTAACCCCGCCCGGGAGTTCGTAGATACGCAGTATTTT
cdr3_aa: CAWSNPAREFVDTQYF

clone_size: -
j_call: TRBJ1-4
v_call: TRBV7-2
d_call: TRBD1
cdr3_nt: TGTGCCAGCAGCTTAGGGGGACAGGGCGGAGAAAAACTGTTTTTT
cdr3_aa: CASSLGGQGGEKLFF

clone_size: -
j_call: TRBJ2-1
v_call: TRBV6-1
d_call: -
cdr3_nt: TGTGCCAGCAGTGTCGTGGAAGAGCAGTTCTTC
cdr3_aa: CASSVVEEQFF

clone_size: -
j_call: TRBJ2-3
v_call: TRBV2
d_call: TRBD1
cdr3_nt: TGTGCCAGCACTTTCGGACAGGGGGTTACAGATACGCAGTATTTT
cdr3_aa: CASTFGQGVTDTQYF

clone_size: -
j_call: TRBJ1-5
v_call: TRBV28
d_call: -
cdr3_nt: TGTGCCAGCAGTTTATCAGGGAATCAGCCCCAGCATTTT
cdr3_aa: CASSLSGNQPQHF

clone_size: -
j_call: TRBJ2-5
v_call: TRBV7-2
d_call: -
cdr3_nt: TGTGCCAGCAGCTTAGCTCGAGAGACCCAGTACTTC
cdr3_aa: CASSLARETQYF

clone_size: once
j_call: TRBJ2-1
v_call: TRBV7-9
d_call: -
cdr3_nt: TGTGCCAGCAGCTTCCTCATTCGGCCGGGCCACAATGAGCAGTTCTTC
cdr3_aa: CASSFLIRPGHNEQFF

clone_size: -
j_call: TRBJ1-6
v_call: TRBV9
d_call: TRBD1
cdr3_nt: TGTGCCAGCAGCCAAACGGGACAGGGAGTCTCACCCCTCCACTTT
cdr3_aa: CASSQTGQGVSPLHF

clone_size: -
j_call: TRBJ2-1
v_call: TRBV20-1
d_call: -
cdr3_nt: TGCAGTGCTCGGGCCGACAATGAGCAGTTCTTC
cdr3_aa: CSARADNEQFF

clone_size: once
j_call: TRBJ2-5
v_call: TRBV11-1
d_call: -
cdr3_nt: TGTGCCAGCAGCCCCCGACCCGACGGTTCACAAGAGACCCAGTACTTC
cdr3_aa: CASSPRPDGSQETQYF

clone_size: -
j_call: TRBJ2-1
v_call: TRBV5-1
d_call: -
cdr3_nt: TGCGCCAGCAGCTTGGATTCCGACAGGTACAATGAGCAGTTCTTC
cdr3_aa: CASSLDSDRYNEQFF

clone_size: -
j_call: TRBJ2-5
v_call: TRBV7-9
d_call: -
cdr3_nt: TGTGCCAGCAGTCAGAAAACGCTTAAGCAAGAGACCCAGTACTTC
cdr3_aa: CASSQKTLKQETQYF

clone_size: -
j_call: TRBJ2-1
v_call: TRBV5-1
d_call: -
cdr3_nt: TGCGCCAGCAGCACCCCGGTGCAGAACAATGAGCAGTTCTTC
cdr3_aa: CASSTPVQNNEQFF

clone_size: -
j_call: TRBJ1-1
v_call: TRBV28
d_call: TRBD1
cdr3_nt: TGTGCCAGCAGACCCCAACGACAGGGATGGACTGAAGCTTTCTTT
cdr3_aa: CASRPQRQGWTEAFF

clone_size: -
j_call: TRBJ2-7
v_call: TRBV6-5
d_call: TRBD1
cdr3_nt: TGTGCCAGCAGGACCGCCGGGACAGGGGCCTACGAGCAGTACTTC
cdr3_aa: CASRTAGTGAYEQYF

clone_size: -
j_call: TRBJ1-2
v_call: TRBV6-5
d_call: -
cdr3_nt: TGTGCCAGCAGTCTTCAGGGGAATGGCTACACCTTC
cdr3_aa: CASSLQGNGYTF

clone_size: few
j_call: TRBJ2-2
v_call: TRBV30
d_call: TRBD1
cdr3_nt: TGTGCCTGGAGGGGGACAGGGGACTCCGGGGAGCTGTTTTTT
cdr3_aa: CAWRGTGDSGELFF

clone_size: -
j_call: TRBJ2-5
v_call: TRBV9
d_call: -
cdr3_nt: TGTGCCAGCAGCGTAGGGGGGTACCAAGAGACCCAGTACTTC
cdr3_aa: CASSVGGYQETQYF

clone_size: once
j_call: TRBJ1-4
v_call: TRBV5-1
d_call: -
cdr3_nt: TGCGCCAGCAGCTTGAATTCTGTTAATGAAAAACTGTTTTTT
cdr3_aa: CASSLNSVNEKLFF

clone_size: -
j_call: TRBJ2-7
v_call: TRBV7-9
d_call: -
cdr3_nt: TGTGCCAGCAGCTTGGGGGCGCCCGAGCAGTACTTC
cdr3_aa: CASSLGAPEQYF

clone_size: -
j_call: TRBJ2-2
v_call: TRBV6-1
d_call: -
cdr3_nt: TGTGCCAGCAGTGACCGGGCGAGGGAGAACACCGGGGAGCTGTTTTTT
cdr3_aa: CASSDRARENTGELFF